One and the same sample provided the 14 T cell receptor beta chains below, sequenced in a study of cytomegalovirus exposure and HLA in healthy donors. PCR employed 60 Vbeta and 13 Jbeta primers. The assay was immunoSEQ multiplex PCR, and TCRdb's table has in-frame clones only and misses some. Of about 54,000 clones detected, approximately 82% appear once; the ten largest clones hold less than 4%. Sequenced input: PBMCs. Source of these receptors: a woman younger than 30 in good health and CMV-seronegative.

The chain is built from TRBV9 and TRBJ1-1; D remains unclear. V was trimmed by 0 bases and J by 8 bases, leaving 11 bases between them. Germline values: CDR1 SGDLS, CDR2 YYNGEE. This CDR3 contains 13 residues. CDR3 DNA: TGTGCCAGCAGCGTAGTACGGGGAATAGAAGCTTTCTTT. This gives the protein CASSVVRGIEAFF.

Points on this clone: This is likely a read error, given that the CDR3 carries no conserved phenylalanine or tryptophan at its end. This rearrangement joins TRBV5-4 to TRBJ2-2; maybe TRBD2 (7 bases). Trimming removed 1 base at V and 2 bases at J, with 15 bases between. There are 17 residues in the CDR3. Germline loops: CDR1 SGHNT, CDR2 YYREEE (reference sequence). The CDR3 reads CASSLTVGGGNTGELFS. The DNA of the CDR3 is TGTGCCAGCAGCTTGACGGTAGGGGGGGGAAACACCGGGGAGCTGTTTTCT.

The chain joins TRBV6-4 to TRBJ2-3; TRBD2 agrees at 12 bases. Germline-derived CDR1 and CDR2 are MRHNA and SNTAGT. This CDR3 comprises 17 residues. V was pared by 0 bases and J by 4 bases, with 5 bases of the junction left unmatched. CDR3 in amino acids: CASSDSTSGSGADTQYF. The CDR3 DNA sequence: TGTGCCAGCAGTGACTCGACTAGCGGGAGTGGGGCAGATACGCAGTATTTT.

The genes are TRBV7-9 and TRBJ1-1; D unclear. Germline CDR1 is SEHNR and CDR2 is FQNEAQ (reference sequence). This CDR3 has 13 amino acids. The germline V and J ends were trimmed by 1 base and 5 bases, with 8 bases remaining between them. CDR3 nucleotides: TGTGCCAGCAGCTTAGTAGATGTTACTGAAGCTTTCTTT. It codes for CASSLVDVTEAFF. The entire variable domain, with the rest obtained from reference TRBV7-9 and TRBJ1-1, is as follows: DTGVSQNPRHKITKRGQNVTFRCDPISEHNRLYWYRQTLGQGPEFLTYFQNEAQLEKSRLLSDRFSAERPKGSFSTLEIQRTEQGDSAMYLCASSLVDVTEAFFGQGTRLTVV.

The DNA of the CDR3 is TGTGCCAGCAGTGGCCGACAGGGATCCACCAACCAATTCTACGAGCAGTACTTC. Its translation is CASSGRQGSTNQFYEQYF. V and J are TRBV25-1 and TRBJ2-7; 7 bases align to TRBD1. Germline CDR1 is MGHDK and CDR2 is SYGVNS. This CDR3 spans 18 amino acids. The trim removed 4 bases at V and 3 bases at J, leaving 18 bases unmatched.

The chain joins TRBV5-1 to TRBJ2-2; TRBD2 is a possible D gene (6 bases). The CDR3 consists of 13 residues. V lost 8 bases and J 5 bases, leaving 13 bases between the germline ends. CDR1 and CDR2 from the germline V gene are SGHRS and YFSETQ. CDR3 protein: CARESGTTGELFF. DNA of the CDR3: TGCGCCAGAGAGTCCGGGACTACCGGGGAGCTGTTTTTT.

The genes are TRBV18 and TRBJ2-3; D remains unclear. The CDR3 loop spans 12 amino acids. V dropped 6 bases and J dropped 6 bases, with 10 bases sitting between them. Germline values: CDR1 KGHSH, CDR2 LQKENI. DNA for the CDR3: TGTGCCAGCTCCTCCTACGGGGATACGCAGTATTTT. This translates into CASSSYGDTQYF.

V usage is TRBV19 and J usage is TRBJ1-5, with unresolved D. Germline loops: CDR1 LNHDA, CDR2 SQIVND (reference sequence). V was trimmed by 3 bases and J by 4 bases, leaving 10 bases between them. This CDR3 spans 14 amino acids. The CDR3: CASSITGRNQPQHF. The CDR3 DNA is TGTGCCAGTAGTATTACGGGTAGAAATCAGCCCCAGCATTTT.

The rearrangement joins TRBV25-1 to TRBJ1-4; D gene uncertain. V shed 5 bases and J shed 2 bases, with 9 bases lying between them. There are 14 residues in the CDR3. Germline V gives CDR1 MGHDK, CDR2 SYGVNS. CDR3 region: CASSLSGTNEKLFF. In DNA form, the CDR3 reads TGTGCCAGCAGTTTATCGGGGACTAATGAAAAACTGTTTTTT. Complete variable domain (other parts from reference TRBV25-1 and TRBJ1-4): EADIYQTPRYLVIGTGKKITLECSQTMGHDKMYWYQQDPGMELHLIHYSYGVNSTEKGDLSSESTVSRIRTEHFPLTLESARPSHTSQYLCASSLSGTNEKLFFGSGTQLSVL.

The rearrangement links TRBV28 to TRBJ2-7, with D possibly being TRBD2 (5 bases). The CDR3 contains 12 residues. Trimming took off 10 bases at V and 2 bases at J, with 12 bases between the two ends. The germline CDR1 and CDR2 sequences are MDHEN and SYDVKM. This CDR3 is CATSLGAYEQYF. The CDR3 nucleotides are TGTGCCACCTCTCTGGGAGCCTACGAGCAGTACTTC.

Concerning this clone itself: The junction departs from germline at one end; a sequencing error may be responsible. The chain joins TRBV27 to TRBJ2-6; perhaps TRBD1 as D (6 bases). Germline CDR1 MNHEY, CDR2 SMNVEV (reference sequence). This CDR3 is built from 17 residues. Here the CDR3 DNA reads TGTGCCAGCAGTTCCGCAGGGGATTACTCTGGGGCCAACGGCCTGACTTTC. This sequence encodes CASSSAGDYSGANGLTF.

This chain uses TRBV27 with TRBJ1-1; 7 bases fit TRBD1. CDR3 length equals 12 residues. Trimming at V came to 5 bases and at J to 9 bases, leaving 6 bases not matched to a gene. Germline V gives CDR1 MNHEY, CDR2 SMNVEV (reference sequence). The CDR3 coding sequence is TGTGCCAGCAGTCAAGGACAGGAGAAAGCTTTCTTT. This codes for CASSQGQEKAFF.

In DNA form, the CDR3 reads TGTGCCAGCAGTTACGACAGTTTCAAAAACATTCAGTACTTC. Amino acids: CASSYDSFKNIQYF. The V and J genes are TRBV6-5 and TRBJ2-4; tentatively, D is TRBD1 (5 bases). The germline V gene has CDR1 MNHEY and CDR2 SVGAGI. The CDR3 extends over 14 amino acids. The V gene lost 2 bases and the J gene lost 3 bases, with 8 bases spanning the gap.

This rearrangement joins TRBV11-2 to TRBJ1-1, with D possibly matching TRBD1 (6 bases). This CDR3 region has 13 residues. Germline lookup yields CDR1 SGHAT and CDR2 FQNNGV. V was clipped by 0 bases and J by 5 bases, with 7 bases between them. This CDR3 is CASSLDGTTEAFF. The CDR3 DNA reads TGTGCCAGCAGCTTAGATGGGACAACTGAAGCTTTCTTT.